A selection of T cell receptor beta chains follows, all from one sample in a study of T cell responses to AZD1222 COVID-19 vaccine. Assay: immunoSEQ multiplex PCR; the TCRdb copy retains only in-frame clones and omits some. The sample has more than 90,000 clones, just over 90% seen once. This material consisted of peripheral blood, taken on day 0 of AZD1222 vaccination. All receptors come from an adult in good health. Each CDR3 is given with its conserved first and last residue. The D gene is left open where the match is weak. Expanded clones are given a class, and other clones once, few, many or no size at all.

V gene: TRBV9; J gene: TRBJ1-2; D gene: TRBD1; clone size: -; CDR3 protein: CASTSNQGATHYGYTF; CDR3 DNA: TGTGCCAGCACCTCGAATCAGGGGGCTACTCACTATGGCTACACCTTC
V gene: TRBV12-3/TRBV12-4; J gene: TRBJ1-5; D gene: -; clone size: -; CDR3 protein: CASTLDNQPQHF; CDR3 DNA: TGTGCCAGCACCCTGGATAATCAGCCCCAGCATTTT
V gene: TRBV6-5; J gene: TRBJ2-5; D gene: TRBD1; clone size: -; CDR3 protein: CASTRGLETQYF; CDR3 DNA: TGTGCCAGCACGAGGGGGCTGGAGACCCAGTACTTC
V gene: TRBV5-6; J gene: TRBJ1-1; D gene: -; clone size: -; CDR3 protein: CASSLLGLGNTEAFF; CDR3 DNA: TGTGCCAGCAGCTTGTTGGGACTGGGGAACACTGAAGCTTTCTTT
V gene: TRBV19; J gene: TRBJ1-5; D gene: -; clone size: -; CDR3 protein: CASRPLTGRSPPQHF; CDR3 DNA: TGTGCCAGTAGGCCCTTGACCGGTCGGTCTCCCCCCCAGCATTTT
V gene: TRBV5-1; J gene: TRBJ2-7; D gene: -; clone size: -; CDR3 protein: CASSPLYEQYF; CDR3 DNA: TGCGCCAGCAGCCCCTTATACGAGCAGTACTTC
V gene: TRBV7-8; J gene: TRBJ2-3; D gene: -; clone size: -; CDR3 protein: CASSFYRRWDTQYF; CDR3 DNA: TGTGCCAGCAGCTTTTACAGGCGATGGGATACGCAGTATTTT
V gene: TRBV18; J gene: TRBJ1-1; D gene: TRBD1; clone size: -; CDR3 protein: CASSPDRGGTEAFF; CDR3 DNA: TGTGCCAGCTCACCTGACAGGGGGGGAACTGAAGCTTTCTTT
V gene: TRBV2; J gene: TRBJ1-1; D gene: -; clone size: -; CDR3 protein: CASSEMRDPNAEAFF; CDR3 DNA: TGTGCCAGCAGTGAAATGCGGGATCCAAACGCTGAAGCTTTCTTT
V gene: TRBV29-1; J gene: TRBJ1-4; D gene: -; clone size: -; CDR3 protein: CSVRRVLNEKLFF; CDR3 DNA: TGCAGCGTTCGCAGGGTTCTCAATGAAAAACTGTTTTTT
V gene: TRBV10-3; J gene: TRBJ1-2; D gene: -; clone size: -; CDR3 protein: CAISEANGYTF; CDR3 DNA: TGTGCCATCAGTGAGGCGAATGGCTACACCTTC
V gene: TRBV3-1/TRBV3-2; J gene: TRBJ1-1; D gene: -; clone size: -; CDR3 protein: CASSQGYDGGSTEAFF; CDR3 DNA: TGTGCCAGCAGCCAAGGGTACGACGGTGGAAGCACTGAAGCTTTCTTT
V gene: TRBV15; J gene: TRBJ1-1; D gene: -; clone size: -; CDR3 protein: CATSRDRPSEAFF; CDR3 DNA: TGTGCCACCAGCAGAGATCGTCCCAGCGAAGCTTTCTTT
V gene: TRBV27; J gene: TRBJ2-2; D gene: -; clone size: -; CDR3 protein: CASSWGNTGELFF; CDR3 DNA: TGTGCCAGCAGTTGGGGGAACACCGGGGAGCTGTTTTTT
V gene: TRBV28; J gene: TRBJ2-2; D gene: TRBD1; clone size: -; CDR3 protein: CASSSPGGTGLGELFF; CDR3 DNA: TGTGCCAGCAGTTCCCCCGGGGGGACAGGGCTCGGGGAGCTGTTTTTT
V gene: TRBV19; J gene: TRBJ2-1; D gene: TRBD2; clone size: -; CDR3 protein: CASRKRGMLNEQFF; CDR3 DNA: TGTGCCAGTAGAAAGCGGGGGATGCTAAATGAGCAGTTCTTC
V gene: TRBV2; J gene: TRBJ2-2; D gene: -; clone size: -; CDR3 protein: CASSPLTTLSTGELFF; CDR3 DNA: TGTGCCAGCAGTCCCCTTACGACTCTCTCAACCGGGGAGCTGTTTTTT
V gene: TRBV27; J gene: TRBJ1-2; D gene: -; clone size: -; CDR3 protein: CASSLYDSRGYTF; CDR3 DNA: TGTGCCAGCAGTCTATACGACTCCCGGGGCTACACCTTC
V gene: TRBV7-8; J gene: TRBJ2-1; D gene: TRBD2; clone size: -; CDR3 protein: CASRRIPGLAEVEGDEQFF; CDR3 DNA: TGTGCCAGCCGCAGAATCCCGGGACTAGCGGAGGTTGAGGGAGATGAGCAGTTCTTC
V gene: TRBV30; J gene: TRBJ1-1; D gene: -; clone size: -; CDR3 protein: CAWEHDSLNTEAFF; CDR3 DNA: TGTGCCTGGGAACACGACAGCCTGAACACTGAAGCTTTCTTT
V gene: TRBV11-3; J gene: TRBJ2-2; D gene: TRBD2; clone size: once; CDR3 protein: CASSSPGGTGELFF; CDR3 DNA: TGTGCCAGCAGCTCCCCGGGGGGCACCGGGGAGCTGTTTTTT
V gene: TRBV24-1; J gene: TRBJ2-2; D gene: -; clone size: -; CDR3 protein: CATGQTNTGELFF; CDR3 DNA: TGTGCCACCGGACAGACCAACACCGGGGAGCTGTTTTTT
V gene: TRBV6-5; J gene: TRBJ2-1; D gene: -; clone size: -; CDR3 protein: CASRNSRSEQFF; CDR3 DNA: TGTGCCAGCAGAAACTCACGAAGTGAGCAGTTCTTC
V gene: TRBV5-6; J gene: TRBJ2-3; D gene: -; clone size: -; CDR3 protein: CASSSQHRGTDTQYF; CDR3 DNA: TGTGCCAGCAGCTCACAACACCGGGGGACAGATACGCAGTATTTT
V gene: TRBV19; J gene: TRBJ2-1; D gene: TRBD2; clone size: -; CDR3 protein: CASSIDLADSSYNEQFF; CDR3 DNA: TGTGCCAGTAGTATAGATCTAGCGGATAGCTCCTACAATGAGCAGTTCTTC
V gene: TRBV3-1/TRBV3-2; J gene: TRBJ1-4; D gene: TRBD1; clone size: -; CDR3 protein: CASSLQGGEKLFF; CDR3 DNA: TGTGCCAGCAGCCTTCAGGGGGGAGAAAAACTGTTTTTT
V gene: TRBV4-1; J gene: TRBJ1-6; D gene: TRBD1; clone size: -; CDR3 protein: CASSQGPGQYNSPLHF; CDR3 DNA: TGCGCCAGCAGCCAAGGACCGGGACAGTATAATTCACCCCTCCACTTT
V gene: TRBV3-1/TRBV3-2; J gene: TRBJ1-6; D gene: -; clone size: few; CDR3 protein: CASSQDLASGSPLHF; CDR3 DNA: TGTGCCAGCAGCCAAGATTTGGCATCGGGGTCACCCCTCCACTTT
V gene: TRBV5-1; J gene: TRBJ2-1; D gene: -; clone size: -; CDR3 protein: CASDRTPSYNEQFF; CDR3 DNA: TGCGCCAGCGACCGGACCCCCTCCTACAATGAGCAGTTCTTC
V gene: TRBV19; J gene: TRBJ1-2; D gene: -; clone size: -; CDR3 protein: CASSIGVLNYGYTF; CDR3 DNA: TGTGCCAGTAGTATAGGGGTACTTAACTATGGCTACACCTTC
V gene: TRBV6-5; J gene: TRBJ2-1; D gene: TRBD1; clone size: once; CDR3 protein: CASSLDRDSYNEQFF; CDR3 DNA: TGTGCCAGCAGCCTGGACAGGGACTCCTACAATGAGCAGTTCTTC
V gene: TRBV5-1; J gene: TRBJ2-5; D gene: -; clone size: -; CDR3 protein: CASSLARETQYF; CDR3 DNA: TGCGCCAGCAGCTTGGCTCGGGAGACCCAGTACTTC
V gene: TRBV28; J gene: TRBJ1-5; D gene: TRBD1; clone size: -; CDR3 protein: CASRTRGGASYSNQPQHF; CDR3 DNA: TGTGCCAGCAGAACCAGGGGGGGGGCAAGCTATAGCAATCAGCCCCAGCATTTT
V gene: TRBV11-2; J gene: TRBJ1-1; D gene: -; clone size: -; CDR3 protein: CASSLGKNTEAFF; CDR3 DNA: TGTGCCAGCAGCTTAGGGAAGAACACTGAAGCTTTCTTT
V gene: TRBV11-2; J gene: TRBJ1-5; D gene: TRBD1; clone size: -; CDR3 protein: CASSTETGVGQPQHF; CDR3 DNA: TGTGCCAGCAGCACGGAGACAGGGGTGGGTCAGCCCCAGCATTTT
V gene: TRBV9; J gene: TRBJ1-5; D gene: -; clone size: -; CDR3 protein: CASSVEGDQPQHF; CDR3 DNA: TGTGCCAGCAGCGTTGAGGGCGATCAGCCCCAGCATTTT
V gene: TRBV5-1; J gene: TRBJ1-1; D gene: TRBD1; clone size: -; CDR3 protein: CASSWLTGTYTEAFF; CDR3 DNA: TGCGCCAGCAGCTGGCTGACAGGGACGTACACTGAAGCTTTCTTT
V gene: TRBV24-1; J gene: TRBJ2-1; D gene: TRBD1; clone size: -; CDR3 protein: CATSDFSGGLYNEQFF; CDR3 DNA: TGTGCCACCAGTGATTTTTCAGGGGGCCTCTACAATGAGCAGTTCTTC
V gene: TRBV12-3/TRBV12-4; J gene: TRBJ2-3; D gene: -; clone size: once; CDR3 protein: CASSPSVGDTQYF; CDR3 DNA: TGTGCCAGCAGTCCCTCAGTCGGAGATACGCAGTATTTT
V gene: TRBV5-6; J gene: TRBJ1-4; D gene: -; clone size: -; CDR3 protein: CASSLGQPNEKLFF; CDR3 DNA: TGTGCCAGCAGCTTGGGACAGCCTAATGAAAAACTGTTTTTT
V gene: TRBV10-3; J gene: TRBJ2-5; D gene: TRBD2; clone size: -; CDR3 protein: CAISLAGGRETQYF; CDR3 DNA: TGTGCCATCAGCCTAGCGGGGGGGCGAGAGACCCAGTACTTC
V gene: TRBV10-3; J gene: TRBJ1-5; D gene: TRBD1; clone size: -; CDR3 protein: CAISESHRGGQPQHF; CDR3 DNA: TGTGCCATCAGTGAGTCACACAGGGGCGGTCAGCCCCAGCATTTT
V gene: TRBV5-5; J gene: TRBJ1-2; D gene: -; clone size: once; CDR3 protein: CASSLGPSYGYTF; CDR3 DNA: TGTGCCAGCAGTTTGGGACCCAGCTATGGCTACACCTTC
V gene: TRBV2; J gene: TRBJ2-1; D gene: -; clone size: -; CDR3 protein: CASRVGLNNEQFF; CDR3 DNA: TGTGCCAGCAGGGTGGGTCTCAACAATGAGCAGTTCTTC
V gene: TRBV11-1; J gene: TRBJ2-7; D gene: -; clone size: -; CDR3 protein: CASSPRVRADEQYF; CDR3 DNA: TGTGCCAGCAGCCCCCGGGTAAGGGCGGACGAGCAGTACTTC
V gene: TRBV7-2; J gene: TRBJ2-3; D gene: -; clone size: -; CDR3 protein: CASNPPKADTQYF; CDR3 DNA: TGTGCCAGCAACCCTCCAAAAGCAGATACGCAGTATTTT
V gene: TRBV28; J gene: TRBJ1-1; D gene: -; clone size: -; CDR3 protein: CASALLRGTEAFF; CDR3 DNA: TGTGCCAGCGCTTTACTACGGGGCACTGAAGCTTTCTTT
V gene: TRBV4-1; J gene: TRBJ2-7; D gene: -; clone size: -; CDR3 protein: CASSQDFARGSSYEQYF; CDR3 DNA: TGCGCCAGCAGCCAAGATTTCGCCAGGGGTAGCTCCTACGAGCAGTACTTC
V gene: TRBV19; J gene: TRBJ2-7; D gene: -; clone size: -; CDR3 protein: CASSSLAGQPTYEQYF; CDR3 DNA: TGTGCCAGTAGTTCCCTCGCGGGGCAGCCTACCTACGAGCAGTACTTC
V gene: TRBV6-4; J gene: TRBJ2-3; D gene: TRBD2; clone size: few; CDR3 protein: CASSEAGTDTQYF; CDR3 DNA: TGTGCCAGCAGTGAAGCGGGGACAGATACGCAGTATTTT
V gene: TRBV6-5; J gene: TRBJ1-2; D gene: -; clone size: -; CDR3 protein: CASGRGAVYGYTF; CDR3 DNA: TGTGCCAGCGGGCGGGGGGCCGTCTATGGCTACACCTTC
V gene: TRBV7-9; J gene: TRBJ1-1; D gene: -; clone size: -; CDR3 protein: CASSLGSGATEAFF; CDR3 DNA: TGTGCCAGCAGCTTAGGCTCAGGGGCCACTGAAGCTTTCTTT
V gene: TRBV5-6; J gene: TRBJ2-2; D gene: TRBD1; clone size: -; CDR3 protein: CASSLKDRLANTGELFF; CDR3 DNA: TGTGCCAGCAGCTTGAAGGACAGGCTCGCGAACACCGGGGAGCTGTTTTTT
V gene: TRBV6-1; J gene: TRBJ1-5; D gene: -; clone size: few; CDR3 protein: CASSEWKSEIERPRAGNQPQHF; CDR3 DNA: TGTGCCAGCAGTGAATGGAAGAGTGAGATTGAACGCCCCCGAGCCGGAAATCAGCCCCAGCATTTT
V gene: TRBV3-1/TRBV3-2; J gene: TRBJ1-6; D gene: -; clone size: few; CDR3 protein: CASSQYRVSDSPLHF; CDR3 DNA: TGTGCCAGCAGCCAGTATAGGGTTTCAGATTCACCCCTCCACTTT
V gene: TRBV5-1; J gene: TRBJ2-5; D gene: -; clone size: once; CDR3 protein: CASSSVRAGRETQYF; CDR3 DNA: TGCGCCAGCAGCTCTGTGAGGGCAGGACGAGAGACCCAGTACTTC
V gene: TRBV24-1; J gene: TRBJ2-7; D gene: -; clone size: -; CDR3 protein: CATSDPTDYEQYF; CDR3 DNA: TGTGCCACCAGTGACCCGACAGACTACGAGCAGTACTTC